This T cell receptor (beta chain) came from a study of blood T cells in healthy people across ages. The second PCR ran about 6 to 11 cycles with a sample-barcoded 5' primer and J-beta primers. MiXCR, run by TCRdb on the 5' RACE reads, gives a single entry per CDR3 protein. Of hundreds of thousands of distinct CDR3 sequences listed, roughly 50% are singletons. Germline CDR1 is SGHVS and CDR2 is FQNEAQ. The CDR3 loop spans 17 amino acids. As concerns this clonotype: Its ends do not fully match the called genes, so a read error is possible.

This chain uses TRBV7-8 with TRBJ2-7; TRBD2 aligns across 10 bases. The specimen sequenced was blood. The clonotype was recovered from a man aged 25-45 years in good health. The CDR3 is CASGLAGGLLGSYEQYF. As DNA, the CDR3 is TGTGCCAGCGGCTTAGCGGGGGGACTCCTGGGCTCCTACGAGCAGTACTTC.